The 16 T cell receptor beta chains presented below share a single source sample, sequenced in a study of type 1 regulatory T cells. TCRdb used MiXCR to reprocess the reads, holding one entry per CDR3 protein. The sample records fewer than 75,000 distinct CDR3 sequences, about 50% being singletons. For these receptors, no antigen is known. The sequencing sample was made of cultured non-Tr1 T cells, either the whole culture or a sorted T cell fraction (not recorded which). The source is a human donor in good health.

The chain has TRBV27 and TRBJ2-1, with TRBD2 matching 12 bases. CDR1 and CDR2 (germline): MNHEY, SMNVEV (reference sequence). Unmatched junction bases numbered 5, after V lost 7 bases and J lost 4 bases. This CDR3 spans 15 amino acids. The CDR3 sequence: CASTPSGGAYNEQFF. CDR3 nucleotides: TGTGCCAGCACCCCTAGCGGGGGGGCTTACAATGAGCAGTTCTTC.

This clonotype was seen a handful of times. V usage is TRBV18 and J usage is TRBJ1-6; TRBD1 agrees at 9 bases. V dropped 3 bases and J dropped 8; count of bases not matched to a gene: 2. The V gene's germline CDR1 is KGHSH and CDR2 LQKENI. The CDR3 has 14 amino acids. The CDR3 DNA reads TGTGCCAGCTCACCTCGACAGGGGGATTCACCCCTCCACTTT. It codes for CASSPRQGDSPLHF.

This clonotype was seen at least ten times. The genes are TRBV15 and TRBJ1-2; 8 positions agree with TRBD1. Losses at the gene ends were 0 bases for V and 4 bases for J; bases not matched to a gene: 4. The CDR3 is 15 residues long. The germline gives CDR1 LNHNV, CDR2 YYDKDF (reference sequence). The CDR3 region is CATSRDRGRGYGYTF. DNA for the CDR3: TGTGCCACCAGCAGAGACAGGGGGCGCGGCTATGGCTACACCTTC.

The chain combines TRBV11-2 with TRBJ1-1; the D is unclear. Germline V CDR1 and CDR2: SGHAT, FQNNGV. V was trimmed by 5 bases and J by 1 base, leaving 5 bases between them. This CDR3 contains 12 residues. CDR3 bases: TGTGCCAGCAGCGCAGCGAACACTGAAGCTTTCTTT. It is translated as CASSAANTEAFF.

This chain joins TRBV27 and TRBJ1-5; 9 bases align to TRBD1. This CDR3 is 16 amino acids long. J gave up 5 bases and V 3 bases, and 8 bases lay outside the gene matches. CDR1 is MNHEY, CDR2 SMNVEV, per germline (reference sequence). The CDR3 protein is CASSLGQGRFDQPQHF. DNA for the CDR3: TGTGCCAGCAGTTTGGGACAGGGTCGATTTGATCAGCCCCAGCATTTT.

The rearrangement links TRBV19 to TRBJ2-7; 8 bases align to TRBD2. Germline CDR1 LNHDA, CDR2 SQIVND (reference sequence). CDR3 length: 15 residues. Trimming took 5 bases from V and 6 from J; bases not matched to a gene: 12. CDR3: CASSRPDSGVSEQYF. CDR3 bases: TGTGCCAGTAGTCGCCCCGATAGCGGGGTTTCCGAGCAGTACTTC.

This clonotype came up a few times. This chain uses TRBV5-1 with TRBJ1-2; D remains ambiguous. With 1 base removed from V and 6 bases from J, the gap between germline ends came to 7 bases. Germline CDR1 is SGHRS and CDR2 is YFSETQ. The CDR3 is 12 amino acids. Here the CDR3 reads CASSLQGDGYTF. The CDR3, as DNA: TGCGCCAGCAGCTTGCAAGGAGATGGCTACACCTTC.

This clonotype was picked up a small number of times. The chain joins TRBV18 to TRBJ2-7; 8 bases are shared with TRBD1. Germline V gene data show CDR1 as KGHSH and CDR2 as LQKENI. V gave up 6 bases and J gave up 0 bases; unmatched junction bases: 4. This CDR3 spans 14 amino acids. CDR3 loop: CASSQGAPSYEQYF. In nucleotides, the CDR3 is TGTGCCAGCTCCCAGGGGGCCCCCTCCTACGAGCAGTACTTC.

This clonotype is labeled medium-sized. V is TRBV7-2 and J is TRBJ2-3, with TRBD1 as a possible D gene (5 bases). From germline, CDR1 is SGHTA and CDR2 FQGNSA. The germline V and J ends were trimmed by 2 bases and 8 bases, with 14 bases remaining between them. CDR3 size: 14 residues. The CDR3 DNA reads as TGTGCCAGCAGCTTAAACCGGCCTCAGGGTACGCAGTATTTT. Protein sequence: CASSLNRPQGTQYF.

The CDR3 loop is CASSQVGLAGGPVETQYF. The CDR3 bases are TGTGCCAGCAGCCAGGTGGGACTAGCGGGGGGGCCTGTGGAGACCCAGTACTTC. This rearrangement joins TRBV4-2 to TRBJ2-5; 16 nucleotides line up with TRBD2. CDR1 and CDR2 (germline): LGHNA, YNFKEQ. This CDR3 is 18 amino acids long. The V gene end was trimmed by 3 bases and the J gene end by 5 bases; junction bases not matched to a gene: 9.

In its sample, this clonotype was seen a few times. The gene calls are TRBV20-1 and TRBJ2-7; no reliable D call. The CDR3 covers 11 residues. CDR1 and CDR2 from the germline V gene are DFQATT and SNEGSKA (reference sequence). V lost 3 bases and J 3 bases, leaving 6 bases between the germline ends. CDR3 sequence (DNA): TGCAGTGCTAGTCAGAGCTACGAGCAGTACTTC. Encoded protein: CSASQSYEQYF.

The genes are TRBV12-3 or TRBV12-4 and TRBJ1-2; D is uncertain. Trimming left V 5 bases short and J 6 bases short, with 13 bases between. The CDR3 has 13 amino acids. The CDR3 spells CASSTEYGNGYTF. The CDR3, as DNA: TGTGCCAGCAGTACTGAATATGGGAATGGCTACACCTTC.

The chain is built from TRBV5-1 and TRBJ2-3; 13 bases fit TRBD2. Germline CDR1 is SGHRS and CDR2 is YFSETQ. The trim removed 2 bases at V and 1 base at J, leaving 7 bases unmatched. The CDR3 has 18 residues. In DNA form, the CDR3 reads TGCGCCAGCAGCTTTCAACTAGCGGGGGGGCACGGCACAGATACGCAGTATTTT. It encodes CASSFQLAGGHGTDTQYF. Filled out from reference TRBV5-1 and TRBJ2-3, the complete variable domain reads KAGVTQTPRYLIKTRGQQVTLSCSPISGHRSVSWYQQTPGQGLQFLFEYFSETQRNKGNFPGRFSGRQFSNSRSEMNVSTLELGDSALYLCASSFQLAGGHGTDTQYFGPGTRLTVL.

J is TRBJ2-7 and V is TRBV30; 9 bases are shared with TRBD1. The CDR3 sequence is 14 residues long. Germline assignment: CDR1 GTSNPN and CDR2 SVGIG (reference sequence). With 2 bases clipped from V and 2 bases from J, the junction kept 4 bases outside the gene matches. The CDR3 spells CAWSYRDRAYEQYF. CDR3 DNA: TGTGCCTGGAGTTACCGGGACAGGGCCTACGAGCAGTACTTC.

The V call is TRBV4-2, the J call TRBJ2-6; possible D gene TRBD1, 5 bases. The CDR3 covers 17 residues. The germline V gene encodes CDR1 LGHNA and CDR2 YNFKEQ. Trimming pared 4 bases from V and 0 bases from J, leaving 13 bases between. CDR3 residues: CASSPRALSSGANVLTF. The CDR3 DNA reads TGTGCCAGCAGCCCCAGGGCCCTCAGCTCTGGGGCCAACGTCCTGACTTTC.

There are a few counts of this clonotype. V is TRBV5-1 and J is TRBJ2-6; D gene unclear. The V end lost 0 bases, the J end lost 4 bases, and 8 bases lay between the germline ends. CDR1 and CDR2 (germline): SGHRS, YFSETQ. The CDR3 is made up of 15 amino acids. CDR3 protein: CASSLERTGANVLTF. CDR3 sequence (DNA): TGCGCCAGCAGCTTGGAGAGGACCGGGGCCAACGTCCTGACTTTC.